This T cell receptor beta chain was sequenced during a study of CD8+ T cells in alopecia areata. Points from the study as a whole: Higher clonality and more expanded CD8+ clones appeared in lesional than normal scalp.

The authors extracted RNA and reverse transcribed it into cDNA as the sequencing template. The data were produced by immunoSEQ multiplex PCR, yet TCRdb's version contains in-frame clones alone and is incomplete. In the table there are 90,000 to 100,000 clones, 41% of which are singletons. Between the trimmed V and J ends, which lost 6 bases and 2 bases, there was a span of 10 bases. The CDR3 has 13 amino acids. Germline CDR1 reads SGHRS; CDR2 reads YFSETQ. Of note for this clone: Its target is not known.

The receptor comes from a human donor with alopecia areata. Sequences were obtained from CD4+ T cells sorted from blood. The V gene is TRBV5-1, the J gene TRBJ2-3, with D uncertain. The CDR3 nucleotides read TGCGCCAGCATTTCCCCGGACACAGATACGCAGTATTTT. It specifies CASISPDTDTQYF.